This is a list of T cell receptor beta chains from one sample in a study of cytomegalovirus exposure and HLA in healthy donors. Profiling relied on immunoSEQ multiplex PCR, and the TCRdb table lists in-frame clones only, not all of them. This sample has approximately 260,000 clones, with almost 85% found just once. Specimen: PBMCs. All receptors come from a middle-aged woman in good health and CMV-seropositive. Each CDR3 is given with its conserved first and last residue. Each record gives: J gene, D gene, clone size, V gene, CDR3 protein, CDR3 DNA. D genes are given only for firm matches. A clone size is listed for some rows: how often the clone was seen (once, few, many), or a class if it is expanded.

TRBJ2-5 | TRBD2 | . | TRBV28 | CASSSLAGAETQYF | TGTGCCAGCAGTTCTTTAGCGGGAGCAGAGACCCAGTACTTC
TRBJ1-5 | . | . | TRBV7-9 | CASSLDARGQPQHF | TGTGCCAGCAGCTTAGATGCCAGGGGACAGCCCCAGCATTTT
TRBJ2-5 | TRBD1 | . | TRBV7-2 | CASSLDRGRETQYF | TGTGCCAGCAGCTTAGACAGGGGCCGAGAGACCCAGTACTTC
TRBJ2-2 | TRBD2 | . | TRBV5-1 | CASSSSETSGRELFF | TGCGCCAGCAGCTCTTCAGAGACTAGCGGGAGGGAGCTGTTTTTT
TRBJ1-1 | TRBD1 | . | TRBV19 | CASNQGQGNTEAFF | TGTGCCAGTAACCAGGGACAGGGGAACACTGAAGCTTTCTTT
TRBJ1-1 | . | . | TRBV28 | CASSLFPSTGTEAFF | TGTGCCAGCAGTTTATTCCCCTCCACCGGGACTGAAGCTTTCTTT
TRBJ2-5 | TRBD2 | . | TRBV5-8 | CASIRGGAVGTQYF | TGTGCCAGCATCCGGGGGGGAGCGGTCGGGACCCAGTACTTC
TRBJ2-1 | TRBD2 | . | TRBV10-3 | CAISGSTSGSAVHNEQFF | TGTGCCATCAGTGGCTCGACTAGCGGGAGTGCGGTCCACAATGAGCAGTTCTTC
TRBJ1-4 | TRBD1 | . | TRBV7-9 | CASSSEQGVSEKLFF | TGTGCCAGCAGCTCAGAACAGGGGGTTAGCGAAAAACTGTTTTTT
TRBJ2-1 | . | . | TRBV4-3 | CASSPSPVAGGGNEQFF | TGCGCCAGCAGCCCGTCCCCGGTGGCGGGTGGTGGCAATGAGCAGTTCTTC
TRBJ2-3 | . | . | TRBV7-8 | CASSLRSAGDTDTQYF | TGTGCCAGCAGCTTAAGGTCTGCGGGTGACACAGATACGCAGTATTTT
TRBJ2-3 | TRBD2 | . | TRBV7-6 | CASRQAGGPGDTQYF | TGTGCCAGCAGGCAAGCGGGAGGGCCGGGAGATACGCAGTATTTT
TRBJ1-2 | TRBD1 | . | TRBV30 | CAWSKTGETYGYTF | TGTGCCTGGAGTAAGACAGGGGAAACCTATGGCTACACCTTC
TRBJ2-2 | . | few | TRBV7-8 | CASSLGRANTGELFF | TGTGCCAGCAGCTTAGGGCGGGCTAACACCGGGGAGCTGTTTTTT
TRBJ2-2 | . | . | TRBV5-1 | CASSLVASRTTGELFF | TGCGCCAGCAGCTTGGTGGCTAGCCGAACCACCGGGGAGCTGTTTTTT
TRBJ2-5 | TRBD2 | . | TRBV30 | CAWSVYLAGVGKTQYF | TGTGCCTGGAGTGTATATCTAGCGGGAGTGGGAAAGACCCAGTACTTC
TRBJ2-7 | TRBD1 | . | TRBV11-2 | CASRGTETLDDEQYF | TGTGCCAGCAGGGGGACAGAAACGTTGGACGACGAGCAGTACTTC
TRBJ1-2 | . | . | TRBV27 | CASSLSGGSPYGYTF | TGTGCCAGCAGTTTATCCGGCGGGTCTCCCTATGGCTACACCTTC
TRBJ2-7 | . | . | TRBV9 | CASSPGITYEQYF | TGTGCCAGCAGCCCGGGGATCACCTACGAGCAGTACTTC
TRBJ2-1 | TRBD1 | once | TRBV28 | CASSHLDRGNNEQFF | TGTGCCAGCAGTCATCTGGACAGGGGAAACAATGAGCAGTTCTTC
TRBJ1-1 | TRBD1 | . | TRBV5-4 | CASSPQDRGNTEAFF | TGTGCCAGCAGCCCGCAGGACAGGGGGAACACTGAAGCTTTCTTT
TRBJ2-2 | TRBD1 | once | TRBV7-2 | CASSSRDRDTGELFF | TGTGCCAGCAGCTCCCGGGACAGGGACACCGGGGAGCTGTTTTTT
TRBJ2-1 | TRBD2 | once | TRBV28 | CASSLSGRKTEQFF | TGTGCCAGCAGTTTGAGCGGGAGGAAGACTGAGCAGTTCTTC
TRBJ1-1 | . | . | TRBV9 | CASSVDEGFRQAFF | TGTGCCAGCAGCGTAGATGAGGGATTCCGTCAAGCTTTCTTT
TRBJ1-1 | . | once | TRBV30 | CACHRGRDTEAFF | TGTGCCTGCCACCGAGGGAGGGATACTGAAGCTTTCTTT
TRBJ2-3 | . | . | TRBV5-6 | CASSSLGRQGPDTQYF | TGTGCCAGCAGCTCCCTAGGTCGGCAGGGGCCAGATACGCAGTATTTT